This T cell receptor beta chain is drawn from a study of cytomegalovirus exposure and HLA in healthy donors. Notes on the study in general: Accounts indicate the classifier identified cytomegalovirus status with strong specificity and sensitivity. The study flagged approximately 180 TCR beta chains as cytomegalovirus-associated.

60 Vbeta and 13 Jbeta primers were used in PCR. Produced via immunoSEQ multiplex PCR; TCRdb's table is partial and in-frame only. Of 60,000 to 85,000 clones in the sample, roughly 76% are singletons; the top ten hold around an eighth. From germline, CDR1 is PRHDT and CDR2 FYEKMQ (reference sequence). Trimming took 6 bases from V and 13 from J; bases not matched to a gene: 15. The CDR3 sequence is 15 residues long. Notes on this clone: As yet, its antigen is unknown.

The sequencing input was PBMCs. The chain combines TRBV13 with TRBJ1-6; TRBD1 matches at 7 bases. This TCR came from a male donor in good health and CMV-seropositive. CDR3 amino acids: CASRVGNIQGWPLHF. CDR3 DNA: TGTGCCAGCAGGGTAGGGAACATACAGGGGTGGCCCCTCCACTTT.